This T cell receptor (beta chain) is from a study of T cell responses to AZD1222 COVID-19 vaccine. General study findings and limits: Baseline testing showed seropositivity in only a handful of AZD1222 recipients. Reports indicate that nearly half of spike-specific TCRs are directed at unmutated variant regions.

This CDR3 contains 13 residues. Trimming took off 6 bases at V and 8 bases at J, with 16 bases between the two ends. Comment on this clone: Its antigen remains unknown.

TCRdb keeps only in-frame clones here, not all; method: immunoSEQ multiplex PCR. The sample gives around 130,000 clones, about 91% of which show up once; 2.8% is in the top ten. The starting material was peripheral blood, obtained on day 0 of AZD1222 vaccination. The origin of this receptor is an adult in good health. J is TRBJ1-2 and V is TRBV12-3 or TRBV12-4; perhaps TRBD1 as D (6 bases). The CDR3 spells CASSLQGFKGYTF. The DNA for the CDR3 is TGTGCCAGCAGCCTACAGGGTTTTAAGGGCTACACCTTC.